This T cell receptor (beta chain) was recorded in a study of Tregs in tolerant kidney transplant recipients (dated by TCRdb to 2018 to 2020). Study-level background: Before combined kidney and bone marrow transplantation, this study identified donor-specific regulatory T cells using TCRbeta sequencing and then followed those same cells after transplant. In a few healthy controls, several methods of expanding Tregs specific for an allogeneic donor were compared by TCRbeta repertoire sequencing. Paper-wide results and their limitations: Biological reproducibility was not examined directly, but technical replication error appeared to be minimal. The study was limited by small patient numbers, and the findings need validation in larger populations and under other immunosuppression protocols. Expanding Tregs with activated donor B cells appeared to identify the most biologically relevant and donor-specific TCRbeta repertoire.

The germline V gene provides CDR1 SGHRS and CDR2 YFSETQ. The CDR3, from cysteine to phenylalanine, totals 15 residues. Just CDR3 DNA is preserved here, 45 bases in frame from base 1. After removal of 4 bases from V and 4 bases from J, the junction retains 9 bases not matched to a gene. Thawed PBMCs were FACS-sorted into unstimulated Tregs (CD4+CD25+CD127-), CD4+ non-Tregs (CD4+CD25-), CD4 cells and CD8 cells. Healthy control blood was obtained either as purchased buffy coats or from healthy volunteers. Healthy control blood was processed to PBMCs by Ficoll density gradient and cryopreserved, and patient PBMCs were collected before and after transplant. For TCRbeta CDR3 sequencing, genomic DNA from the sorted cells was extracted using the QIAGEN DNeasy Blood and Tissue Kit. High-throughput TCRbeta CDR3 sequencing was carried out commercially through immunoSEQ, with PCR amplification with bias correction and internal controls included. The source study handled its data this way. Unique productive TCRbeta sequences were defined by CDR3 nucleotide sequence where primers matched, and otherwise by CDR3 amino acid sequence together with Vbeta and Jbeta genes. To correct for sorting error, sequences found in more than one sorted population at a frequency ratio of 2:1 or less were discarded, and the remaining shared sequences were assigned to the population with the higher frequency. Sequences were defined as donor-reactive when expanded at least 5-fold in CFSE-low cells versus unstimulated cells and present at a frequency of at least 0.01% in CFSE-low cells. Repertoire divergence was quantified by Jensen-Shannon divergence calculated from the top 100 TCRbeta sequences ranked by frequency. For samples with multiple sequencing runs, sorting error was corrected in each run separately before the runs were combined. TCRdb's version of the immuneACCESS table is confined to in-frame rearrangements and falls short of the full clone set. An unresolved V gene accounts for under half of the shortfall where checked; the remainder is of unknown origin. D and trimming come from the DNA, and the V and J calls and clone size come from that table. This sample gives roughly 120,000 clones in total; roughly 92% of them show up just once. The top ten constitute approximately 0.62% of the sample.

As to this clone: The specificity of this receptor is unknown. Per-nucleotide qualities are absent, and no much larger clonotype sits a single base away.

This chain joins TRBV5-1 to TRBJ1-1; 8 junctional bases match TRBD1. The sample was CD4+ T cells from blood. The source of this sequence is a human donor in good health. The CDR3 region has the sequence CASSKDRVSSTEAFF. The nucleotide sequence reads as follows: TGCGCCAGCAGCAAGGACAGGGTTTCGTCCACTGAAGCTTTCTTT.